These T cell receptor beta chains were read from a single sample in a study of OX40 agonist ivuxolimab in advanced cancers. Clones were sequenced by immunoSEQ multiplex PCR, and TCRdb holds only the in-frame ones, with some missing. The repertoire includes around 14,000 clones, approximately 93% of them detected once, and less than 25% sits in the top ten. The source material was CD4+ or CD8+ T cells sorted from blood, sampled in a trial of the OX40 agonist ivuxolimab. The receptor source for this set is an adult with an advanced solid tumor such as melanoma, head and neck, liver or kidney cancer. Each CDR3 is given with its conserved first and last residue. A D gene is named only where the DNA matches it firmly. Where a row states a size, it is once, few, many or the class of an expanded clone; other rows omit it.

J gene	V gene	D gene	clone size	CDR3 protein	CDR3 DNA
TRBJ1-3	TRBV28	-	-	CASSALGVRGNTIYF	TGTGCCAGCAGTGCCCTGGGGGTAAGAGGAAACACCATATATTTT
TRBJ2-5	TRBV4-1	-	-	CASSLLMGGLGETQYF	TGCGCCAGCAGCCTCCTCATGGGGGGCCTGGGGGAGACCCAGTACTTC
TRBJ2-2	TRBV26	-	-	CASSFNPGELFF	TGTGCCAGCAGTTTTAACCCCGGGGAGCTGTTTTTT
TRBJ2-1	TRBV6-5	-	-	CASSPSQGSEQFF	TGTGCCAGCAGTCCCTCACAGGGTAGTGAGCAGTTCTTC
TRBJ1-6	TRBV13	TRBD1	-	CASSSWDRGRDSPLHF	TGTGCCAGCAGCTCCTGGGACAGGGGGCGGGATTCACCCCTCCACTTT
TRBJ2-1	TRBV7-8	TRBD2	-	CASSLGLAGAYNEQFF	TGTGCCAGCAGCTTAGGGCTAGCGGGCGCCTACAATGAGCAGTTCTTC
TRBJ1-1	TRBV9	TRBD1	-	CASSGQGVRITEAFF	TGTGCCAGCAGCGGCCAGGGGGTAAGAATCACTGAAGCTTTCTTT
TRBJ1-1	TRBV13	-	few	CASSPLGVWISEAFF	TGTGCCAGCAGCCCCCTGGGGGTTTGGATTTCTGAAGCTTTCTTT
TRBJ1-2	TRBV5-6	-	-	CASSLPWADNYGYTF	TGTGCCAGCAGCTTGCCGTGGGCTGATAACTATGGCTACACCTTC
TRBJ2-3	TRBV9	-	-	CASSVGGKSTDTQYF	TGTGCCAGCAGCGTTGGCGGGAAGAGCACAGATACGCAGTATTTT
TRBJ1-2	TRBV6-5	-	-	CASSARGIWYGYTF	TGTGCCAGCAGTGCGAGGGGAATCTGGTATGGCTACACCTTC
TRBJ2-7	TRBV9	TRBD2	-	CASSGEGGSYEQYF	TGTGCCAGCAGCGGGGAGGGCGGATCCTACGAGCAGTACTTC
TRBJ2-7	TRBV28	-	-	CASSKETTAYEQYF	TGTGCCAGCAGTAAGGAGACAACCGCCTACGAGCAGTACTTC
TRBJ2-3	TRBV13	TRBD2	once	CASSTGGSTDTQYF	TGTGCCAGCAGTACGGGAGGCAGCACAGATACGCAGTATTTT
TRBJ1-2	TRBV27	-	-	CASSSSEITGDVYGYTF	TGTGCCAGCAGTTCCTCTGAAATTACCGGGGACGTCTATGGCTACACCTTC
TRBJ2-1	TRBV4-1	-	-	CASSQAGSSYNEQFF	TGCGCCAGCAGCCAAGCGGGATCGTCCTACAATGAGCAGTTCTTC
TRBJ2-1	TRBV7-9	-	-	CASTPERQGSPSYNEQFF	TGTGCCAGCACCCCCGAGAGGCAGGGCTCACCGTCCTACAATGAGCAGTTCTTC
TRBJ1-1	TRBV19	-	-	CASSPNTEAFF	TGTGCCAGTAGTCCCAACACTGAAGCTTTCTTT
TRBJ2-7	TRBV29-1	-	-	CSVEDPLVVDGPTYEQYF	TGCAGCGTTGAAGATCCTTTGGTCGTGGATGGGCCAACCTACGAGCAGTACTTC
TRBJ2-5	TRBV6-1	-	-	CAILDLVKTQYF	TGTGCCATCCTGGACCTGGTAAAGACCCAGTACTTC
TRBJ2-5	TRBV27	-	-	CASSRGVGETQYF	TGTGCCAGCAGCCGAGGGGTGGGGGAGACCCAGTACTTC
TRBJ2-7	TRBV7-7	-	-	CASSPGAAWEQYF	TGTGCCAGCAGCCCAGGGGCCGCCTGGGAGCAGTACTTC
TRBJ2-1	TRBV4-2	-	-	CASSTLSGTTYNEQFF	TGTGCCAGCAGCACTCTATCGGGAACTACCTACAATGAGCAGTTCTTC
TRBJ2-2	TRBV18	TRBD1	-	CASSPSDRRNTGELFF	TGTGCCAGCTCACCATCGGACAGGCGGAACACCGGGGAGCTGTTTTTT
TRBJ2-1	TRBV7-6	-	medium-sized	CASSIHQGNEQFF	TGTGCCAGCAGCATCCATCAGGGCAATGAGCAGTTCTTC
TRBJ1-1	TRBV5-1	-	-	CASSLDPRGNTEAFF	TGCGCCAGCAGCTTAGATCCAAGGGGGAACACTGAAGCTTTCTTT
TRBJ1-2	TRBV19	-	once	CASSLYPGVTNYGYTF	TGTGCCAGTAGCCTCTATCCAGGGGTAACGAACTATGGCTACACCTTC
TRBJ2-1	TRBV27	TRBD2	-	CASSLYPGGPPSSYNEQFF	TGTGCCAGCAGTTTATATCCGGGAGGGCCCCCAAGCTCCTACAATGAGCAGTTCTTC
TRBJ2-1	TRBV5-1	-	-	CASSLGLATQYNEQFF	TGCGCCAGCAGCTTGGGGTTAGCGACCCAATACAATGAGCAGTTCTTC
TRBJ2-7	TRBV27	-	few	CASSLPYEQYF	TGTGCCAGCAGTTTACCCTACGAGCAGTACTTC
TRBJ2-7	TRBV6-6	TRBD2	medium-sized	CASSYSTSGGYEQYF	TGTGCCAGCAGTTACTCGACTAGCGGGGGATACGAGCAGTACTTC
TRBJ2-3	TRBV9	-	-	CASSPPLGGGDTQYF	TGTGCCAGCAGCCCCCCCCTTGGCGGAGGAGATACGCAGTATTTT
TRBJ1-1	TRBV4-1	-	-	CASSQFYYLNTEAFF	TGCGCCAGCAGCCAGTTTTACTATTTGAACACTGAAGCTTTCTTT
TRBJ2-3	TRBV28	TRBD1	-	CASSLTGGMSDTQYF	TGTGCCAGCAGTCTAACAGGGGGAATGTCGGATACGCAGTATTTT
TRBJ2-7	TRBV6-1	TRBD1	-	CASSDRQGYVYEQYF	TGTGCCAGCAGTGACCGACAGGGTTACGTCTACGAGCAGTACTTC
TRBJ2-1	TRBV9	TRBD2	-	CASSPSLLATYNEQFF	TGTGCCAGCAGCCCTAGCTTACTAGCGACATACAATGAGCAGTTCTTC
TRBJ2-1	TRBV5-1	TRBD1	-	CASSPTPGQPSSYNEQFF	TGCGCCAGCAGCCCCACTCCGGGACAGCCCAGCTCCTACAATGAGCAGTTCTTC
TRBJ1-3	TRBV27	-	-	CASSFDSSGNTIYF	TGTGCCAGCAGTTTCGACAGTTCTGGAAACACCATATATTTT
TRBJ1-6	TRBV27	-	-	CASSSVSLPLHF	TGTGCCAGCAGTTCCGTCAGTCTTCCCCTCCACTTT
TRBJ2-5	TRBV7-9	TRBD1	once	CASSPPRTGQETQYF	TGTGCCAGCAGCCCGCCCCGGACAGGGCAAGAGACCCAGTACTTC
TRBJ2-7	TRBV19	TRBD1	-	CASSIGWTGGGEQYF	TGTGCCAGTAGTATAGGTTGGACAGGGGGCGGCGAGCAGTACTTC
TRBJ2-2	TRBV9	TRBD1	-	CASSPEQGAHTGELFF	TGTGCCAGCAGCCCCGAGCAGGGGGCGCACACCGGGGAGCTGTTTTTT
TRBJ2-7	TRBV9	TRBD1	-	CASAPLGTGGYEQYF	TGTGCCAGCGCCCCCCTAGGGACAGGGGGCTACGAGCAGTACTTC
TRBJ2-7	TRBV14	-	-	CASSQRLKFSEQYF	TGTGCCAGCAGCCAGAGACTAAAGTTCAGCGAGCAGTACTTC
TRBJ1-1	TRBV7-9	-	-	CASSFSAGWPNTEAFF	TGTGCCAGCAGCTTTTCGGCAGGTTGGCCGAACACTGAAGCTTTCTTT
TRBJ2-2	TRBV27	-	-	CASSRGRSPGELFF	TGTGCCAGCAGCCGGGGTAGATCGCCCGGGGAGCTGTTTTTT
TRBJ2-1	TRBV6-5	-	-	CASSGQGNEQFF	TGTGCCAGCAGTGGGCAGGGCAATGAGCAGTTCTTC
TRBJ2-5	TRBV5-1	-	-	CASSLEGPRGTQYF	TGCGCCAGCAGCTTGGAGGGGCCGCGGGGGACCCAGTACTTC
TRBJ2-7	TRBV27	-	-	CASSPSGSYEQYF	TGTGCCAGCAGCCCGAGCGGGTCCTACGAGCAGTACTTC
TRBJ1-2	TRBV5-4	-	-	CASSLEFQGKGSRGYTF	TGTGCCAGCAGCTTGGAGTTCCAGGGGAAAGGTAGTAGAGGCTACACCTTC
TRBJ2-3	TRBV7-8	-	-	CASSLQGTDTQYF	TGTGCCAGCAGCTTACAGGGCACAGATACGCAGTATTTT
TRBJ2-3	TRBV9	TRBD2	-	CASSVVGSGGGTDTQYF	TGTGCCAGCAGCGTAGTGGGTAGCGGGGGGGGCACAGATACGCAGTATTTT
TRBJ1-2	TRBV28	TRBD1	-	CASSVAPGQGGTNYGYTF	TGTGCCAGCAGTGTAGCCCCGGGACAGGGAGGAACTAACTATGGCTACACCTTC
TRBJ1-2	TRBV10-2	-	-	CATNPGPNYGYTF	TGCGCCACCAACCCGGGGCCTAACTATGGCTACACCTTC
TRBJ2-1	TRBV6-1	-	-	CASSAAGTHNEQFF	TGTGCCAGCAGTGCGGCCGGGACTCACAATGAGCAGTTCTTC